These T cell receptor beta chains were read from a single sample in a study of Tregs in tolerant kidney transplant recipients. The assay was immunoSEQ multiplex PCR, and TCRdb's table has in-frame clones only and misses some. Here the sample spans tens of thousands of clones, roughly 84% being singletons. Sequenced sample: CD4+ T cells from blood. These TCRs come from a human donor in good health. The CDR3 runs from the conserved cysteine through the conserved F or W.

>16|TRBJ1-1|TRBV5-1
CASSLGRVPWNTEAFF
>13|TRBJ1-1|TRBV5-1
CASSPGQGTEAFF
>14|TRBJ1-1|TRBV6-6
CASSYQRENTEAFF
>18|TRBJ2-1|TRBV5-4
CASSLGGLAGPLYNEQFF
>15|TRBJ2-2|TRBV6-1
CASSRRQANTGELFF
>16|TRBJ2-2|TRBV29-1
CSVARGGGVNTGELFF
>15|TRBJ2-1|TRBV7-2
CASSSTAGGPNEQFF
>15|TRBJ2-7|TRBV10-3
CAISEGSRRSYEQYF
>15|TRBJ2-3|TRBV11-1
CASSSRETGADTQYF
>15|TRBJ1-1|TRBV14
CASSQRTGRNTEAFF
>14|TRBJ2-5|TRBV7-2
CASSGDTLRETQYF
>14|TRBJ2-5|TRBV6-5
CATHKPGKLETQYF
>15|TRBJ2-5|TRBV9
CASSVTGVTVETQYF
>18|TRBJ2-2|TRBV9
CASSVRAGGPGGTGELFF
>14|TRBJ1-2|TRBV28
CASSPGGFFYGYTF
>14|TRBJ1-1|TRBV7-2
CASSLWGEGAEAFF
>11|TRBJ1-2|TRBV20-1
CSASQNYGYTF
>14|TRBJ2-3|TRBV30
CAWSASRYTDTQYF
>15|TRBJ2-1|TRBV15
CATSREGGVGNEQFF
>17|TRBJ1-1|TRBV19
CASSEPGQGARNTEAFF
>13|TRBJ2-2|TRBV16
CASSQTTTGELFF
>15|TRBJ2-7|TRBV9
CASSVGSVGSYEQYF
>19|TRBJ2-4|TRBV7-8
CASSLVTPDRLVAKNIQYF
>18|TRBJ2-1|TRBV9
CASSESGNSGHSYNEQFF
>17|TRBJ2-1|TRBV5-1
CASSSGLDSPSYNEQFF
>11|TRBJ2-3|TRBV29-1
CSVVSGDTQYF
>15|TRBJ2-1|TRBV11-2
CASSQEVSGIGEQFF
>16|TRBJ1-1|TRBV7-9
CASSARTGTMNTEAFF
>13|TRBJ2-5|TRBV6-4
CASSRTGGETQYF
>14|TRBJ2-5|TRBV7-2
CASSFLQGGETQYF
>11|TRBJ2-1|TRBV20-1
CSAPQSHEQFF